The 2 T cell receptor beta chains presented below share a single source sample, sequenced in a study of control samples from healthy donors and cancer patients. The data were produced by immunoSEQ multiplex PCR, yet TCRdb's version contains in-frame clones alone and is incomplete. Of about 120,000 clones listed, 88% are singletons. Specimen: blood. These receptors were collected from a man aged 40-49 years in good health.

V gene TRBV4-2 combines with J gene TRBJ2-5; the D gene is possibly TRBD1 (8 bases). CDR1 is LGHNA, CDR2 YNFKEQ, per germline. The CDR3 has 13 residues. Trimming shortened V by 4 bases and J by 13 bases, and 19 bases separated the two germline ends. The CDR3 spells CASSPGAGGGRYF. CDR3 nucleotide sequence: TGTGCCAGCAGCCCCGGTGCAGGGGGCGGGAGGTACTTC.

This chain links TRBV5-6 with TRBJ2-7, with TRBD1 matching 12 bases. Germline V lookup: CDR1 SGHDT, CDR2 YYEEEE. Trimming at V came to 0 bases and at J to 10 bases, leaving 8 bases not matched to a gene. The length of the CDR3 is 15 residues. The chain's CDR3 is CASSLAGGQGAYQYF. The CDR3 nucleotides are TGTGCCAGCAGCTTGGCTGGGGGACAGGGGGCGTATCAGTACTTC.